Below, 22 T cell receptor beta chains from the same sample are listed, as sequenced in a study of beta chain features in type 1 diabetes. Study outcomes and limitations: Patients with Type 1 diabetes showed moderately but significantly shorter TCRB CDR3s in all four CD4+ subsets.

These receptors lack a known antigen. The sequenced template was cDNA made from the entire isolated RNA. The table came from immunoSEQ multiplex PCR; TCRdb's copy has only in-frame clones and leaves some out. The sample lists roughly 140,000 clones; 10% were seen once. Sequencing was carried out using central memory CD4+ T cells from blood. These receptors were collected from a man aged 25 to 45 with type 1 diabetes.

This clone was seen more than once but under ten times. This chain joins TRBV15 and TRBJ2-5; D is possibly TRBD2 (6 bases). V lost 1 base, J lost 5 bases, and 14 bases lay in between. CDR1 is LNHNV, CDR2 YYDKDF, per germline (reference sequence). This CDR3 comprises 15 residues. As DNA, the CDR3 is TGTGCCACCAGCAGAGCCCAGGGAGGAACCGAGACCCAGTACTTC. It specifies CATSRAQGGTETQYF.

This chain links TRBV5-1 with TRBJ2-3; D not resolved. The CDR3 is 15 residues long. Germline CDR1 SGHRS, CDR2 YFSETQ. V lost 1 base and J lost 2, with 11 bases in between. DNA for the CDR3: TGCGCCAGCAGCTTGAGGCAGGCGCCCACAGATACGCAGTATTTT. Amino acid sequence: CASSLRQAPTDTQYF.

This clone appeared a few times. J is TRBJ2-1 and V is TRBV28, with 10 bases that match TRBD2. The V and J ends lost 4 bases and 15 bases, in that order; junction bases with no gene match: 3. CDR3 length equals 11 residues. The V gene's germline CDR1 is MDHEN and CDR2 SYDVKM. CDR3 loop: CASSSGTSVFF. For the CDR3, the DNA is TGTGCCAGCAGTTCCGGGACTAGCGTGTTCTTC.

CDR3 DNA sequence: TGCGCCAGCAGCTCTACCGGGACTAGGGGAGAGACCCAGTACTTC. Its translation: CASSSTGTRGETQYF. This rearrangement joins TRBV5-1 to TRBJ2-5; 8 bases agree with TRBD2. With V trimmed by 3 bases and J by 4 bases, 8 bases remained unmatched. Germline CDR1 SGHRS, CDR2 YFSETQ. The CDR3 is 15 residues long.

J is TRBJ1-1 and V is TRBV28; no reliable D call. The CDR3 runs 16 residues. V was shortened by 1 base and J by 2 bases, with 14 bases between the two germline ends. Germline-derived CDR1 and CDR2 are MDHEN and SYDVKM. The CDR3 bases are TGTGCCAGCAGTTTATCCGCCGCCGAGTCCAACACTGAAGCTTTCTTT. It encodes CASSLSAAESNTEAFF.

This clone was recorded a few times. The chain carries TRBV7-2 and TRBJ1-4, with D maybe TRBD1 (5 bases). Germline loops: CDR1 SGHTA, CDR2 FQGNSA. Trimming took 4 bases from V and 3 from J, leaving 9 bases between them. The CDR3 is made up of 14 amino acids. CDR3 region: CASSSLGPNEKLFF. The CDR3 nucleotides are TGTGCCAGCAGCTCCCTGGGGCCTAATGAAAAACTGTTTTTT.

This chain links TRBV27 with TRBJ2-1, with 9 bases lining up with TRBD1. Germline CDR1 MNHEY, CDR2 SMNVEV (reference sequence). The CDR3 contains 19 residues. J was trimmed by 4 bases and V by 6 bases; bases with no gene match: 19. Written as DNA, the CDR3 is TGTGCCAGCAGACCCCAGAGAGACAGGGGGTCGATTCGTTACAATGAGCAGTTCTTC. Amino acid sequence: CASRPQRDRGSIRYNEQFF.

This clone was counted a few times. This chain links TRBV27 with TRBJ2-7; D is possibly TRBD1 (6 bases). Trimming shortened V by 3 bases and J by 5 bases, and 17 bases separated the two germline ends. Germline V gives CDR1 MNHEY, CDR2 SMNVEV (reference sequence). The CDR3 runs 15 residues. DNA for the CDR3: TGTGCCAGCAGTTTTAGAGGGGGTTCTCGCCACGAGCAGTACTTC. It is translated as CASSFRGGSRHEQYF.

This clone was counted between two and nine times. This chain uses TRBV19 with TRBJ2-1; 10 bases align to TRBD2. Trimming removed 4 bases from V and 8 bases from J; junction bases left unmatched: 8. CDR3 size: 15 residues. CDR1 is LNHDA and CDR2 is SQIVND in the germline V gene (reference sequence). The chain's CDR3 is CASSNPSGRRYEQFF. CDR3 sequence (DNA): TGTGCCAGTAGTAACCCTAGCGGGAGACGGTATGAGCAGTTCTTC.

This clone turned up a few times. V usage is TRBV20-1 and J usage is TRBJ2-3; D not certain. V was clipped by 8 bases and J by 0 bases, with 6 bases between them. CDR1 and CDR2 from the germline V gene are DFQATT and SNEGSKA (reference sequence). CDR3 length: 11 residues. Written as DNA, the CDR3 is TGCAGTAGAACTAGCACAGATACGCAGTATTTT. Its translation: CSRTSTDTQYF.

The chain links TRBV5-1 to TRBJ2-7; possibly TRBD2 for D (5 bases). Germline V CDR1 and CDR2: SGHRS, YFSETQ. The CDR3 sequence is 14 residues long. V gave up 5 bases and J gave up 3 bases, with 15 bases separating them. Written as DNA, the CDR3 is TGCGCCAGCAGTTCCGCTGCGGGCGTCTACGAGCAGTACTTC. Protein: CASSSAAGVYEQYF.

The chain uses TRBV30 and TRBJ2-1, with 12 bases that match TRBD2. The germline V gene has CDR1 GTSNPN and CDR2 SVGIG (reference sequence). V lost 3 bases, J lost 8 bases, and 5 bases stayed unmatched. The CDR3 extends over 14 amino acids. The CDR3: CAWSGLAGPDEQFF. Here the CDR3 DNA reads TGTGCCTGGAGCGGACTAGCGGGACCCGATGAGCAGTTCTTC.

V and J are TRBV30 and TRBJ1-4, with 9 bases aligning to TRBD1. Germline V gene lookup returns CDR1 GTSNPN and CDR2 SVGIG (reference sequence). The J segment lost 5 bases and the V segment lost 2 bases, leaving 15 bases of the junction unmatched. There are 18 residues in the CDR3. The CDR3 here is CAWSLPGTGNPRNEKLFF. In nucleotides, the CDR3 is TGTGCCTGGAGTCTCCCCGGGACAGGGAACCCCCGAAATGAAAAACTGTTTTTT.

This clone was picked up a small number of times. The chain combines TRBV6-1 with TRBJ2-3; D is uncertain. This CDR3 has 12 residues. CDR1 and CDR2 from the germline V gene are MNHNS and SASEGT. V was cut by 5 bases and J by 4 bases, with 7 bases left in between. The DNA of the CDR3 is TGTGCCAGCAGTTATGTATCAGATACGCAGTATTTT. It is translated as CASSYVSDTQYF.

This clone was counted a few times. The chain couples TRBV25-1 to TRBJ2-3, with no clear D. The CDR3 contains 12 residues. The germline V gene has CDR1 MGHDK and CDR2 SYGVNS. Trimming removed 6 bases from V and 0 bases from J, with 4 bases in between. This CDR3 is CASSESTDTQYF. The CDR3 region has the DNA TGTGCCAGCAGCGAGAGCACAGATACGCAGTATTTT.

CDR3 loop: CASSFDTSPQHF. The CDR3 bases are TGTGCCAGCAGCTTCGACACCTCTCCCCAGCATTTT. The chain couples TRBV7-2 to TRBJ1-5; D gene uncertain. Trimming shortened V by 3 bases and J by 10 bases, and 10 bases separated the two germline ends. The CDR3 sequence is 12 residues long. The germline V gene encodes CDR1 SGHTA and CDR2 FQGNSA. Using reference TRBV7-2 and TRBJ1-5 for the parts outside the CDR3, the full variable domain is GAGVSQSPSNKVTEKGKDVELRCDPISGHTALYWYRQSLGQGLEFLIYFQGNSAPDKSGLPSDRFSAERTGGSVSTLTIQRTQQEDSAVYLCASSFDTSPQHFGDGTRLSIL.

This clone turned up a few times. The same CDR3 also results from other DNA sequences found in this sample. The CDR3 nucleotides are TGCGCCAGCAGCTTGACAGGGGAAACCGGGGAGCTGTTTTTT. Its translation: CASSLTGETGELFF. The chain links TRBV5-1 to TRBJ2-2, with 7 bases lining up with TRBD1. From germline, CDR1 is SGHRS and CDR2 YFSETQ. This CDR3 region has 14 residues. V lost 1 base and J lost 5; bases outside the gene matches: 2.

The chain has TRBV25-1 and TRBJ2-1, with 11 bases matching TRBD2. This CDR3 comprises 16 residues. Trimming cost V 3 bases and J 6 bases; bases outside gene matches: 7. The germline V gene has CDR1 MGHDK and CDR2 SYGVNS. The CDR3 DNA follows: TGTGCCAGCAGTGAGATAGCGGGAGGGGATTTCAATGAGCAGTTCTTC. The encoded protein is CASSEIAGGDFNEQFF.

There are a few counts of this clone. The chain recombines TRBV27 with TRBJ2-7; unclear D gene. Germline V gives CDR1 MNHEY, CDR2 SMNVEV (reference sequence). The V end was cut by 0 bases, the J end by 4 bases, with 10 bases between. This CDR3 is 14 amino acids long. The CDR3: CASSLSPDSYEQYF. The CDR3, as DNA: TGTGCCAGCAGTTTATCGCCAGACTCTTACGAGCAGTACTTC.

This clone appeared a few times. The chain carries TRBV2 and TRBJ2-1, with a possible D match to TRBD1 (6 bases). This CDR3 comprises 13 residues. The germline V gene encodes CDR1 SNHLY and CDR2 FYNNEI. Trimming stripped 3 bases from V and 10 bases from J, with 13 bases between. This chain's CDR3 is CASSDTGHIEQFF. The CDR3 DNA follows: TGTGCCAGCAGTGATACAGGGCACATCGAGCAGTTCTTC.

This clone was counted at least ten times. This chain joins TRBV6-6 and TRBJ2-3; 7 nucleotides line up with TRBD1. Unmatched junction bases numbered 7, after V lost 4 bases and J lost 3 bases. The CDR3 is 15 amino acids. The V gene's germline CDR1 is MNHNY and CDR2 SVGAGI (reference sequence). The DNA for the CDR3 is TGTGCCAGCAGTTCCCACACGGACAGGACAGATACGCAGTATTTT. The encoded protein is CASSSHTDRTDTQYF.

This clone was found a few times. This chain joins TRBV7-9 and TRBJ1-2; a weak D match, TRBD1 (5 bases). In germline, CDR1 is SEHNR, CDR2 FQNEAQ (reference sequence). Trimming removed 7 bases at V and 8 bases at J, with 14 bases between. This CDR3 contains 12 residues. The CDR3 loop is CASNTAGSGYTF. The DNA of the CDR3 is TGTGCCAGCAACACCGCAGGGTCCGGCTACACCTTC.